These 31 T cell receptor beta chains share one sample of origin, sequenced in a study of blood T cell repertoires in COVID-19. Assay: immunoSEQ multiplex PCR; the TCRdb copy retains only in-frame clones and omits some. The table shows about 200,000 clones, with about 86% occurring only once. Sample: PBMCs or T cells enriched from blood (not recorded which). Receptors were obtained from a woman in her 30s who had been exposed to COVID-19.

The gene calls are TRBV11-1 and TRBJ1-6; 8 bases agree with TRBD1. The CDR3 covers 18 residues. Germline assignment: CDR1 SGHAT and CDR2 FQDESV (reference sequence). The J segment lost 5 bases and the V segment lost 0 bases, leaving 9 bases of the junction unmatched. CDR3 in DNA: TGTGCCAGCAGCTTAGCGCTTGGGCAGGGGGCCCATAATTCACCCCTCCACTTT. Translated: CASSLALGQGAHNSPLHF.

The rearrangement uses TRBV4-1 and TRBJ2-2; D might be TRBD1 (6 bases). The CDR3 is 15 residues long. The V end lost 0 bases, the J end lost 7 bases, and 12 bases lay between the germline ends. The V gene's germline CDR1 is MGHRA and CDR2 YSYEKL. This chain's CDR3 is CASSQDIGGGGELFF. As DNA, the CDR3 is TGCGCCAGCAGCCAAGATATAGGGGGTGGCGGGGAGCTGTTTTTT.

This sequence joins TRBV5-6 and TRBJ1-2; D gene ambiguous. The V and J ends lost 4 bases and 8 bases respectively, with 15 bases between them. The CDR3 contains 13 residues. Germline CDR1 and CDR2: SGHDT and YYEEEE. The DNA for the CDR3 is TGTGCCAGCAGCCCCCTCTCTTTCCGGGGCTACACCTTC. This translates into CASSPLSFRGYTF.

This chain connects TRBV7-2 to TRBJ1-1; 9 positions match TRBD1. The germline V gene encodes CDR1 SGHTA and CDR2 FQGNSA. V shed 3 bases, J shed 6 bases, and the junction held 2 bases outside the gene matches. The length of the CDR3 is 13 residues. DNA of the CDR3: TGTGCCAGCAGCTTCCGGGACAGGGCTGAAGCTTTCTTT. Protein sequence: CASSFRDRAEAFF.

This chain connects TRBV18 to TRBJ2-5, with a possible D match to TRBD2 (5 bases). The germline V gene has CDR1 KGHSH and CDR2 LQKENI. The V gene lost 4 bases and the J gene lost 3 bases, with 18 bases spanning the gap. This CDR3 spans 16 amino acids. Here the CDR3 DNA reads TGTGCCAGCTCACTTTCCGCCCCTCCGGGGAAAGAGACCCAGTACTTC. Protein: CASSLSAPPGKETQYF.

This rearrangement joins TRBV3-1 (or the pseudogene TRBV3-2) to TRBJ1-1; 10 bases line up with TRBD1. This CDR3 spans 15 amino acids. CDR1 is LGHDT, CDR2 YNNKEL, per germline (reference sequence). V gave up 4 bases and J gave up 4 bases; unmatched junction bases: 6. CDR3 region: CASSPPGQGSTEAFF. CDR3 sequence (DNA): TGTGCCAGCAGCCCCCCGGGACAGGGGAGCACTGAAGCTTTCTTT.

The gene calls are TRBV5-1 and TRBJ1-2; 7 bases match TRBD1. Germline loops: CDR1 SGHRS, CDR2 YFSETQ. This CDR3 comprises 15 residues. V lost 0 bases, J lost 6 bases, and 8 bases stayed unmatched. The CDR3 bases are TGCGCCAGCAGCTTGGGACAGGGACTGAGAAATGGCTACACCTTC. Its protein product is CASSLGQGLRNGYTF.

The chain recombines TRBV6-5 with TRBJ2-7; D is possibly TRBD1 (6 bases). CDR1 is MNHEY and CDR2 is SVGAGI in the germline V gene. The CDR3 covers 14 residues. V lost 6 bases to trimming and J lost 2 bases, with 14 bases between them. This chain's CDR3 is CASRPRTATYEQYF. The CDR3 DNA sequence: TGTGCCAGCAGACCTCGGACAGCTACCTACGAGCAGTACTTC.

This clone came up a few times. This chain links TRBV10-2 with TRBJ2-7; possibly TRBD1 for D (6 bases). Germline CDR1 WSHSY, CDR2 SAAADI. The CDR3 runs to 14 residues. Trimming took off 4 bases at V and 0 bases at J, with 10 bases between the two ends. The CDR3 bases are TGCGCCAGCAGTGGGGGACAAGTCTCCTACGAGCAGTACTTC. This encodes CASSGGQVSYEQYF.

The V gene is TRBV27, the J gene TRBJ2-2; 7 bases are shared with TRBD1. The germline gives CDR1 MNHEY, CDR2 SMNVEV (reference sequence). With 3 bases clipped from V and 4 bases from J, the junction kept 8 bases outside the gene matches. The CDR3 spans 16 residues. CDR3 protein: CASSFISTGPTGELFF. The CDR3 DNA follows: TGTGCCAGCAGTTTTATTTCGACAGGGCCCACCGGGGAGCTGTTTTTT.

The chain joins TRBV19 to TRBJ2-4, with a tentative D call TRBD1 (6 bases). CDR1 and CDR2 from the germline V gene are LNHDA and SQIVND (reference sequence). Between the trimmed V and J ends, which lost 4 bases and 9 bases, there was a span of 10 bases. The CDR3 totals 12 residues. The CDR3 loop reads CASSTRGSIQYF. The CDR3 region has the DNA TGTGCCAGTAGTACTAGGGGGAGCATTCAGTACTTC.

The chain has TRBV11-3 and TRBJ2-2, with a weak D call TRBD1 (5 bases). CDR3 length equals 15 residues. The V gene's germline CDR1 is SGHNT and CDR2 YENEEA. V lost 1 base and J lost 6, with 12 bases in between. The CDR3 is CASSLVGRAAGELFF. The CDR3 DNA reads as TGTGCCAGCAGCTTAGTCGGCAGGGCGGCCGGGGAGCTGTTTTTT.

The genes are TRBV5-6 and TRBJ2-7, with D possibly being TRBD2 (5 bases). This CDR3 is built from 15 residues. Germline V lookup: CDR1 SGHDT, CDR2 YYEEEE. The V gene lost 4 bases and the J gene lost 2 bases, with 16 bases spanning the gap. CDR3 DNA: TGTGCCAGCAGCGGAGAGGGATTTCCCGCCTACGAGCAGTACTTC. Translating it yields CASSGEGFPAYEQYF. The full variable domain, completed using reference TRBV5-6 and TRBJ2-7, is DAGVTQSPTHLIKTRGQQVTLRCSPKSGHDTVSWYQQALGQGPQFIFQYYEEEERQRGNFPDRFSGHQFPNYSSELNVNALLLGDSALYLCASSGEGFPAYEQYFGPGTRLTVT.

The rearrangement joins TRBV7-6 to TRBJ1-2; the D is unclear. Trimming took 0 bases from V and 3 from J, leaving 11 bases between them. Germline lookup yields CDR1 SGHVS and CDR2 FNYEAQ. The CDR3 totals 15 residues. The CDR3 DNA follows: TGTGCCAGCAGCTTAGCGGAGGGTTCGGACTATGGCTACACCTTC. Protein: CASSLAEGSDYGYTF.

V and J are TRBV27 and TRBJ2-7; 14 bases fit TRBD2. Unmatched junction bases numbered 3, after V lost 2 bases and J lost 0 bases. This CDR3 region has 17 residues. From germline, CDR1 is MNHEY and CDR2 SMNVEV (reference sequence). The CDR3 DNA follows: TGTGCCAGCAGTTTAAGTGGACTAGCGGGGGGCTCCTACGAGCAGTACTTC. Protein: CASSLSGLAGGSYEQYF.

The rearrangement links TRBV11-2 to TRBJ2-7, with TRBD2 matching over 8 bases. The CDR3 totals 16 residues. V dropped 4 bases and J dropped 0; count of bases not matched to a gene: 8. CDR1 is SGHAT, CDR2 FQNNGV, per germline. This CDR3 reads CASSWSGGQSSYEQYF. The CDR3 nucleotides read TGTGCCAGCAGCTGGAGCGGGGGCCAAAGCTCCTACGAGCAGTACTTC.

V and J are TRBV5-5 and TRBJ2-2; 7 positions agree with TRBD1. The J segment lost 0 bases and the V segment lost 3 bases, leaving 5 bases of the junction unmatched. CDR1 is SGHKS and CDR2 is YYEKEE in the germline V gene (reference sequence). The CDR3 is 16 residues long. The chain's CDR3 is CASSSSGTANTGELFF. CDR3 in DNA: TGTGCCAGCAGCTCCTCCGGGACAGCGAACACCGGGGAGCTGTTTTTT.

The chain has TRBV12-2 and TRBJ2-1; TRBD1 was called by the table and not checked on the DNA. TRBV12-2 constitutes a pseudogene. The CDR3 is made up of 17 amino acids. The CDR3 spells CASRLEGRQHSYNEQFF. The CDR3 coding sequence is TGTGCAAGTCGCTTAGAGGGGCGGCAACACTCCTACAATGAGCAGTTCTTC.

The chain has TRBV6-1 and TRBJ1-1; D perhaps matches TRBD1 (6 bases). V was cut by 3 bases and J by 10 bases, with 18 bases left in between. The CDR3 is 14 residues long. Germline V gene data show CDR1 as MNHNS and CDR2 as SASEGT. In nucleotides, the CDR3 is TGTGCCAGCAGTGATAGAGGCAGGGGAGGGTTAGCTTTCTTT. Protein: CASSDRGRGGLAFF.

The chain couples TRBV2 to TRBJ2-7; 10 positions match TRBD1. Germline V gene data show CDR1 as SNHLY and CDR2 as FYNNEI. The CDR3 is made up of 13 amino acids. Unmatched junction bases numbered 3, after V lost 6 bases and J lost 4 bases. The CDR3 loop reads CASRPGQGYEQYF. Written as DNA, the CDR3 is TGTGCCAGCAGACCGGGACAGGGGTACGAGCAGTACTTC.

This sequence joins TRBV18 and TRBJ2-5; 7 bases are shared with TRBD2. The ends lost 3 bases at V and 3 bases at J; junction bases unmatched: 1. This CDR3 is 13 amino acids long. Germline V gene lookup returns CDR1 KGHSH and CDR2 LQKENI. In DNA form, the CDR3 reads TGTGCCAGCTCACCGGGAGGGGAAGAGACCCAGTACTTC. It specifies CASSPGGEETQYF.

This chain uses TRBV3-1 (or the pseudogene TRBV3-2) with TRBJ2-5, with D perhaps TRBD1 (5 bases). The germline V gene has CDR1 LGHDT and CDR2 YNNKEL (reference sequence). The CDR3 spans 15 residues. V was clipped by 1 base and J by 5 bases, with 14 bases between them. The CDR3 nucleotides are TGTGCCAGCAGCCAAGGTCCAGGGTTCGGGGAGACCCAGTACTTC. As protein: CASSQGPGFGETQYF.

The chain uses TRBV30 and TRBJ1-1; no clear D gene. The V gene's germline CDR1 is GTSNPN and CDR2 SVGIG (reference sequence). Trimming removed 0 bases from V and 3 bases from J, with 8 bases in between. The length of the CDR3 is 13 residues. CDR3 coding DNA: TGTGCCTGGAGTGTAATCGAGGACACTGAAGCTTTCTTT. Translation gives CAWSVIEDTEAFF.

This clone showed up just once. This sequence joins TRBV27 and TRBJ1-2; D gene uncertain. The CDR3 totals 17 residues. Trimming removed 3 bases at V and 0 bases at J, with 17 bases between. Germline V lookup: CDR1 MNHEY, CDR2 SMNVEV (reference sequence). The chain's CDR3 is CASSLRGILEANYGYTF. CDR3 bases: TGTGCCAGCAGTTTGCGCGGGATCCTTGAAGCTAACTATGGCTACACCTTC.

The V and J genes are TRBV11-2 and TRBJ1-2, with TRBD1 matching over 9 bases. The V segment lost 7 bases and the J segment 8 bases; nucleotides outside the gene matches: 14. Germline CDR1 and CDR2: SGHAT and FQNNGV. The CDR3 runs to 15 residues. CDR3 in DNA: TGTGCCAGCACTCAACTAACAGGGGGCGCGTCAGGCTACACCTTC. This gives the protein CASTQLTGGASGYTF.

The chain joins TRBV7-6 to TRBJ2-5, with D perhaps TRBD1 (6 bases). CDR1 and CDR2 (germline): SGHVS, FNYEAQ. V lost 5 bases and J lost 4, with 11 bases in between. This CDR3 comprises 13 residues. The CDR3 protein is CASSAGQLETQYF. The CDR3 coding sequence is TGTGCCAGCAGCGCAGGACAGCTAGAGACCCAGTACTTC.

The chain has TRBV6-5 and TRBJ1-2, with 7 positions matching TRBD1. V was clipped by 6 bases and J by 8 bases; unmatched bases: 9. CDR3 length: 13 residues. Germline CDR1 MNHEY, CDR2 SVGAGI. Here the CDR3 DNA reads TGTGCCAGCAGACTTAGACAGGGTGGAGGCTACACCTTC. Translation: CASRLRQGGGYTF.

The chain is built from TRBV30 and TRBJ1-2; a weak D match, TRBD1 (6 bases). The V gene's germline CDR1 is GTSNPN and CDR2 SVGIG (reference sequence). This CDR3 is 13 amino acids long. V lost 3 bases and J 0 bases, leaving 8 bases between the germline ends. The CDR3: CAWSTGPNYGYTF. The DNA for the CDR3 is TGTGCCTGGAGCACAGGGCCTAACTATGGCTACACCTTC.

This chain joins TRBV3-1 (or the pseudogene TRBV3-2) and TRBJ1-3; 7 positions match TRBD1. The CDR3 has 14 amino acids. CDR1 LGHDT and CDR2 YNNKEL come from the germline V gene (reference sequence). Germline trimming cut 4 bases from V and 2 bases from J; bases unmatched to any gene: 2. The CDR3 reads CASSRQGAGNTIYF. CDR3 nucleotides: TGTGCCAGCAGCCGTCAGGGGGCTGGAAACACCATATATTTT.

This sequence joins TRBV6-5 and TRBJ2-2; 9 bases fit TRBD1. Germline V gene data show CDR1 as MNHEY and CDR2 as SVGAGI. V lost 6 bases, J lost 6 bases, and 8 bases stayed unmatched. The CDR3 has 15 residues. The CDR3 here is CASRSGTGPAGELFF. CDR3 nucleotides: TGTGCCAGCAGGTCCGGGACAGGGCCGGCCGGGGAGCTGTTTTTT.

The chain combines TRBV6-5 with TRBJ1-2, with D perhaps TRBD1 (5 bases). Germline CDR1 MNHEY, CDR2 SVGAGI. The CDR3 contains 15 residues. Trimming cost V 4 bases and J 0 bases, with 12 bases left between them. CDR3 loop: CASSSRGGTNYGYTF. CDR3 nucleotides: TGTGCCAGCAGTTCCCGCGGGGGTACTAACTATGGCTACACCTTC.